The 11 T cell receptor beta chains listed next were all sequenced from one sample in a study of T cell repertoires in cytomegalovirus infection. The antigens of these receptors remain unknown. Each CDR3 protein gets one entry after TCRdb re-called the reads with MiXCR. The sample includes approximately 990,000 distinct CDR3 sequences, around 29% of them seen just once. This specimen was cultured CD8+ T cells from PBMCs, taken from culture after CMV antigen stimulation. Every receptor here comes from a human donor in good health (CMV status not recorded). Some clones in this sample may be carry-over from other donors' samples.

The chain uses TRBV18 and TRBJ2-3; D is undetermined. Germline lookup yields CDR1 KGHSH and CDR2 LQKENI. The V end was cut by 8 bases, the J end by 3 bases, with 12 bases between. CDR3 length equals 13 residues. The CDR3 loop is CASTQYETDTQYF. In DNA form, the CDR3 reads TGTGCCAGCACCCAATATGAAACAGATACGCAGTATTTT.

This CDR3 is CSVAGGGYGYTF. The CDR3 DNA is TGCAGCGTTGCCGGGGGTGGCTATGGCTACACCTTC. The rearrangement links TRBV29-1 to TRBJ1-2; D possibly corresponds to TRBD1 (5 bases). This CDR3 is built from 12 residues. Germline CDR1 SQVTM, CDR2 ANQGSEA. The germline V and J ends were trimmed by 4 bases and 4 bases, with 10 bases remaining between them. Variable domain in full (rest from reference TRBV29-1 and TRBJ1-2): SAVISQKPSRDICQRGTSLTIQCQVDSQVTMMFWYRQQPGQSLTLIATANQGSEATYESGFVIDKFPISRPNLTFSTLTVSNMSPEDSSIYLCSVAGGGYGYTFGSGTRLTVV.

There are a few counts of this clonotype. The genes are TRBV4-1 and TRBJ1-5; 9 bases align to TRBD1. There are 15 residues in the CDR3. V shed 4 bases and J 6 bases; nucleotides not matched to a gene: 7. The V gene's germline CDR1 is MGHRA and CDR2 YSYEKL. The CDR3 sequence: CASSLGQGSSQPQHF. Written as DNA, the CDR3 is TGCGCCAGCAGCCTTGGACAGGGGTCCAGTCAGCCCCAGCATTTT.

The chain recombines TRBV12-3 or TRBV12-4 with TRBJ2-7, with a weak D call TRBD1 (5 bases). CDR3 length: 13 amino acids. Trimming removed 4 bases at V and 0 bases at J, with 7 bases between. The CDR3 bases are TGTGCCAGCAGTTGGGGCAACTCCTACGAGCAGTACGTC. Translating it yields CASSWGNSYEQYV.

The chain carries TRBV12-3 or TRBV12-4 and TRBJ2-6, with a possible D match to TRBD1 (6 bases). This CDR3 is built from 17 residues. V was clipped by 3 bases and J by 0 bases, with 12 bases between them. This CDR3 reads CASSFQGLFSGANVLTF. The CDR3 coding sequence is TGTGCCAGCAGTTTTCAGGGGCTTTTCTCTGGGGCCAACGTCCTGACTTTC.

Details on this clonotype: A clone one base away is much larger, so this may be a read error. The rearrangement joins TRBV7-2 to TRBJ2-5, with D perhaps assigned TRBD1 or TRBD2 (6 bases each). Germline lookup yields CDR1 SGHTA and CDR2 FQGNSA. V was cut by 1 base and J by 7 bases, with 16 bases left in between. The CDR3 loop spans 15 amino acids. CDR3 DNA: TGTGCCAGCAGCTTAGGCCCAGGGGCAGCGGGGACCCAGTACTTC. Translated: CASSLGPGAAGTQYF.

This clonotype was seen many times. The V gene is TRBV7-8, the J gene TRBJ1-5, with unresolved D. The CDR3 spans 14 residues. From germline, CDR1 is SGHVS and CDR2 FQNEAQ. Trimming took 1 base from V and 7 from J, leaving 11 bases between them. CDR3 in amino acids: CASSLVGARQPQHF. The CDR3 nucleotides read TGTGCCAGCAGCTTAGTTGGTGCGAGGCAGCCCCAGCATTTT.

The gene calls are TRBV4-3 and TRBJ2-1; 12 bases are a match to TRBD2. CDR3 length: 16 amino acids. Germline CDR1 and CDR2: LGHNA and YSLEER. The V gene end was trimmed by 3 bases and the J gene end by 9 bases; junction bases not matched to a gene: 9. DNA of the CDR3: TGCGCCAGCAGCCACTATCCTAGCGGGGGGGCAAGTGAGCAGTTCTTC. It is translated as CASSHYPSGGASEQFF.

This clonotype turned up a few times. V usage is TRBV7-6 and J usage is TRBJ1-5; D gene uncertain. Trimming left V 4 bases short and J 0 bases short, with 10 bases between. Germline CDR1 and CDR2: SGHVS and FNYEAQ. The CDR3 consists of 15 residues. In DNA, the CDR3 is TGTGCCAGCAGCTCTGATGACGGTAGCAATCAGCCCCAGCATTTT. The encoded protein is CASSSDDGSNQPQHF.

CDR3 loop: CASSPGFLNTEAFF. For the CDR3, the DNA is TGTGCCAGTAGTCCAGGGTTCTTGAACACTGAAGCTTTCTTT. The chain couples TRBV19 to TRBJ1-1; D possibly corresponds to TRBD1 (5 bases). The length of the CDR3 is 14 residues. Trimming shortened V by 5 bases and J by 0 bases, and 10 bases separated the two germline ends. Germline V lookup: CDR1 LNHDA, CDR2 SQIVND (reference sequence).

This clonotype was seen a few times. The V gene is TRBV11-2, the J gene TRBJ2-7, with 8 bases aligning to TRBD2. CDR3 size: 18 residues. The V segment lost 0 bases and the J segment 4 bases; nucleotides outside the gene matches: 14. CDR1 SGHAT and CDR2 FQNNGV come from the germline V gene. Written as DNA, the CDR3 is TGTGCCAGCAGCTTAGATTGGGGGATAGCGGGAAAGAATTACGAGCAGTACTTC. Translation gives CASSLDWGIAGKNYEQYF. Together with reference TRBV11-2 and TRBJ2-7, the CDR3 gives the full variable domain: EAGVAQSPRYKIIEKRQSVAFWCNPISGHATLYWYQQILGQGPKLLIQFQNNGVVDDSQLPKDRFSAERLKGVDSTLKIQPAKLEDSAVYLCASSLDWGIAGKNYEQYFGPGTRLTVT.